This TCR beta chain was profiled in a study of siplizumab effects on memory and regulatory T cells. TCRdb keeps only in-frame clones here, not all; method: immunoSEQ multiplex PCR. Among some 63,000 clones listed, about 96% were seen once. The CDR3 consists of 15 residues. V dropped 3 bases and J dropped 0; count of bases not matched to a gene: 5. Germline V gives CDR1 SNHLY, CDR2 FYNNEI. The chain couples TRBV2 to TRBJ2-7; 7 bases are a match to TRBD1. The sample consisted of naive CD8+ T cells sorted from blood. The clonotype was recovered from a human donor in good health. The DNA of the CDR3 is TGTGCCAGCAGTGACTCGGACAGGAGCTCCTACGAGCAGTACTTC. It yields the protein CASSDSDRSSYEQYF.